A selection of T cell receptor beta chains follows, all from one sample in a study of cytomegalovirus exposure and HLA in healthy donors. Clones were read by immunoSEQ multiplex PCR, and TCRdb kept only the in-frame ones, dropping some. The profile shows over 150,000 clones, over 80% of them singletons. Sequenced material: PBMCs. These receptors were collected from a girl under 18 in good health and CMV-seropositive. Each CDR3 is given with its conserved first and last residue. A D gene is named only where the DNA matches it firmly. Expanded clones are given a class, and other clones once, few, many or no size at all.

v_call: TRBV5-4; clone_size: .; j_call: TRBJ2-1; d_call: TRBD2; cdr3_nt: TGTGCCGGCGGAGGGGAGGCAGCGGGGATTCAGTTCTTC; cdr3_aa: CAGGGEAAGIQFF
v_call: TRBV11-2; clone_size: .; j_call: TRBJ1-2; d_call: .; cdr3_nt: TGTGCCAGCAGACGAGGGGGGGTTGACTATGGCTACACCTTC; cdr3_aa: CASRRGGVDYGYTF
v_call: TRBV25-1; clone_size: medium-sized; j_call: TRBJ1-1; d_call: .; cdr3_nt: TGTGCCAGCAGACCAGGTCCCACTGAAGCTTTCTTT; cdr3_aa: CASRPGPTEAFF
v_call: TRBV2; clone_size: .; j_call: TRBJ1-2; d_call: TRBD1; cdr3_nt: TGTGCCAGCAGCCGCGGGGGCAGGGGGCTTGGTGGCTACACCTTC; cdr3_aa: CASSRGGRGLGGYTF
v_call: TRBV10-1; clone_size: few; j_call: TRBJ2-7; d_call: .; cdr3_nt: TGCGCCAGCAGTGAGGGCCAGGGTGGCGTGAGGAACAACGAGCAGTACTTC; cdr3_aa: CASSEGQGGVRNNEQYF
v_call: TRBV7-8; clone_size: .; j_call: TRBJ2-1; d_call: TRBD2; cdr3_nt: TGTGCCAGCAGCATCCGACTAGCGACCCTAGAGTACAATGAGCAGTTCTTC; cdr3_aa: CASSIRLATLEYNEQFF
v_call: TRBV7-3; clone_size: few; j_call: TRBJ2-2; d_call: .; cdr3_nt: TGTGCCAGCAGACTTACAGGGACGGACACCGGGGAGCTGTTTTTT; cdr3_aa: CASRLTGTDTGELFF
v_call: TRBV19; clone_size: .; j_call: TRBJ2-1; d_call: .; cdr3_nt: TGTGCCAGTAGTATAGTAGGGGATGAGCAGTTCTTC; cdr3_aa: CASSIVGDEQFF
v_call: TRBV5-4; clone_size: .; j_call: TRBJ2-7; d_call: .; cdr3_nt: TGTGCCAGCAGCTTGCCGGGGTCTAGCTCCTACGAGCAGTACTTC; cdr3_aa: CASSLPGSSSYEQYF
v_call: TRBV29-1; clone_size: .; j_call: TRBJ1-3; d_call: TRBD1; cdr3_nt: TGCAGCGTTGAAGGGATTGGGGACAGGGGGGTAGCTGATGGAAACACCATATATTTT; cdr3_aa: CSVEGIGDRGVADGNTIYF
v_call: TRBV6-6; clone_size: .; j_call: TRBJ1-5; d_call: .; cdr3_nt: TGTGCCAGCAGAAACAAGATGTTTAGCAATCAGCCCCAGCATTTT; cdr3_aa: CASRNKMFSNQPQHF
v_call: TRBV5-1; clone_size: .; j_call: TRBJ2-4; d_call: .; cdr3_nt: TGCGCCAGCAGCCCCGGTGCTTCCGGCCGGCGGGCCAAAAACATTCAGTACTTC; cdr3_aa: CASSPGASGRRAKNIQYF
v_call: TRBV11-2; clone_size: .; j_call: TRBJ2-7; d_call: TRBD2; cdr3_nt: TGTGCCAGCAGCACCGGACTAGCGGGAGGGGGTTACGAGCAGTACTTC; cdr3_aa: CASSTGLAGGGYEQYF